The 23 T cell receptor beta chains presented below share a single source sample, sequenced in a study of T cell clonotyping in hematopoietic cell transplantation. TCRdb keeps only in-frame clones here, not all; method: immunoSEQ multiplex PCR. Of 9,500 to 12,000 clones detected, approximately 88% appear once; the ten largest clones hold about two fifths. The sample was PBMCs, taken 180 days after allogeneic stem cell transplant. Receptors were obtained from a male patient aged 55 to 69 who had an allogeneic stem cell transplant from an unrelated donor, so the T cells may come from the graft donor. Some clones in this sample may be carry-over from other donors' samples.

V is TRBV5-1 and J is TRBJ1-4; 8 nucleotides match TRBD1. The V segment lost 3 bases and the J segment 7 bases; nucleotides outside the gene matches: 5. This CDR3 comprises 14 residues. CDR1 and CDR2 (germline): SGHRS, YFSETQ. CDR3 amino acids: CASSSGTGGEKLFF. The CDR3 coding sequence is TGCGCCAGCAGCTCCGGGACAGGCGGTGAAAAACTGTTTTTT.

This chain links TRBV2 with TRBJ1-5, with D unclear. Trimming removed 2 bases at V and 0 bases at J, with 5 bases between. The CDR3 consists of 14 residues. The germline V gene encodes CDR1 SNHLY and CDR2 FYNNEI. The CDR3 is CASSEWNSNQPQHF. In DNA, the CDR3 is TGTGCCAGCAGTGAATGGAATAGCAATCAGCCCCAGCATTTT.

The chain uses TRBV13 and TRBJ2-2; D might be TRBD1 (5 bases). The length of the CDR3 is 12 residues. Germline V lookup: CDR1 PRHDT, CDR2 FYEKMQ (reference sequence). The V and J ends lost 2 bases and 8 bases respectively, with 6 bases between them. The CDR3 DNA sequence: TGTGCCAGCAGCTTAAAGGGGGGGGAGCTGTTTTTT. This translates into CASSLKGGELFF.

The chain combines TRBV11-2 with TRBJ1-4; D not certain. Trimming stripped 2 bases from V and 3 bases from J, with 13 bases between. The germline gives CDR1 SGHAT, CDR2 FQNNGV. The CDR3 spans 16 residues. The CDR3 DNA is TGTGCCAGCAGCTTAAGTTCGGGGTTCTCTAATGAAAAACTGTTTTTT. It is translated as CASSLSSGFSNEKLFF.

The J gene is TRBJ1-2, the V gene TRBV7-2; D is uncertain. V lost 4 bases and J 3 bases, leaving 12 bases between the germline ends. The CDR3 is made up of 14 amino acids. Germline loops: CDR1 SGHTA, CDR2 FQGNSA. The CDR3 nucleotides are TGTGCCAGCAGCTCCCCCGGAGTGGACTATGGCTACACCTTC. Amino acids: CASSSPGVDYGYTF.

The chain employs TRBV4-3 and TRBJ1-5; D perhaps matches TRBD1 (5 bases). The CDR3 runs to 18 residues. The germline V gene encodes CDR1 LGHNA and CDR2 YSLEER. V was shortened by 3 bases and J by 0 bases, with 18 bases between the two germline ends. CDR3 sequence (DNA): TGCGCCAGCAGCCAGGAGTTAGGGACGGACTATAGCAATCAGCCCCAGCATTTT. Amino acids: CASSQELGTDYSNQPQHF.

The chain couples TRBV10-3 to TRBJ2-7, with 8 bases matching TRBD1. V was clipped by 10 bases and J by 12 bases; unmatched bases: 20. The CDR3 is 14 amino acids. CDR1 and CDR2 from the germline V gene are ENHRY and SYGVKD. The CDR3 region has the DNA TGTGCCACCCTCGGGCTCAGGGGGCCTCCCGTCATGTACTTC. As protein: CATLGLRGPPVMYF.

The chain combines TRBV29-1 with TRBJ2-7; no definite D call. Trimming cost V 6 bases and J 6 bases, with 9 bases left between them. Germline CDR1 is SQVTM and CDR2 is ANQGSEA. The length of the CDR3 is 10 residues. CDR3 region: CSVAQIEQYF. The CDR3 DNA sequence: TGCAGCGTAGCACAAATCGAGCAGTACTTC.

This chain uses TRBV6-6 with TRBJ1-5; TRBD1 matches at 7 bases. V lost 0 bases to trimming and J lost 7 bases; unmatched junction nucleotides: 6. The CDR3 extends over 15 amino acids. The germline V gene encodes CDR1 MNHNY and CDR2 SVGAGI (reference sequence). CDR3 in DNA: TGTGCCAGCAGTTACTCGGGGGACAGAAGACAGCCCCAGCATTTT. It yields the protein CASSYSGDRRQPQHF.

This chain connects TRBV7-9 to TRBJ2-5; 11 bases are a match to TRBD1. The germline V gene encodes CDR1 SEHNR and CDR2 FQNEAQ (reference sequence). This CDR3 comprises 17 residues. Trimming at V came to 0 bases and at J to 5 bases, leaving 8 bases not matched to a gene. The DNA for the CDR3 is TGTGCCAGCAGCTTAGCCCGCGGACAGGGGGCAGGGGAGACCCAGTACTTC. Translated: CASSLARGQGAGETQYF.

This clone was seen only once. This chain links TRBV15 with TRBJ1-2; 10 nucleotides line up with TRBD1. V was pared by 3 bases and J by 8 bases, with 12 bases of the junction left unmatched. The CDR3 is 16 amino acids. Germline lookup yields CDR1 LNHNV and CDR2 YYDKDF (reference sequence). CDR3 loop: CATSSYFTGTGAGYTF. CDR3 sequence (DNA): TGTGCCACCAGCAGCTACTTCACCGGGACAGGGGCCGGCTACACCTTC. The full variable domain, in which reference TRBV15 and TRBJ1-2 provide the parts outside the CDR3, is DAMVIQNPRYQVTQFGKPVTLSCSQTLNHNVMYWYQQKSSQAPKLLFHYYDKDFNNEADTPDNFQSRRPNTSFCFLDIRSPGLGDTAMYLCATSSYFTGTGAGYTFGSGTRLTVV.

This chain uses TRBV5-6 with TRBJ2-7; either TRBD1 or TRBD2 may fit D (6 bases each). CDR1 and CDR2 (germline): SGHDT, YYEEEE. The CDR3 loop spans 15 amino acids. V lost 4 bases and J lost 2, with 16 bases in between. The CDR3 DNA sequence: TGTGCCAGCAGCGGGGGCGGGGACTCCCCCTACGAGCAGTACTTC. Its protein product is CASSGGGDSPYEQYF. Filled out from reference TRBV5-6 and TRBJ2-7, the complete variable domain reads DAGVTQSPTHLIKTRGQQVTLRCSPKSGHDTVSWYQQALGQGPQFIFQYYEEEERQRGNFPDRFSGHQFPNYSSELNVNALLLGDSALYLCASSGGGDSPYEQYFGPGTRLTVT.

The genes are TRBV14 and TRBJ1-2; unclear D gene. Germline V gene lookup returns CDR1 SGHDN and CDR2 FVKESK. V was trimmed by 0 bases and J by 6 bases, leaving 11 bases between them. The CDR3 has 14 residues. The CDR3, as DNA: TGTGCCAGCAGCCAAGACCCGGGGAGCAATGGCTACACCTTC. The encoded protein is CASSQDPGSNGYTF. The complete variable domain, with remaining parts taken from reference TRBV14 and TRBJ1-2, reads EAGVTQFPSHSVIEKGQTVTLRCDPISGHDNLYWYRRVMGKEIKFLLHFVKESKQDESGMPNNRFLAERTGGTYSTLKVQPAELEDSGVYFCASSQDPGSNGYTFGSGTRLTVV.

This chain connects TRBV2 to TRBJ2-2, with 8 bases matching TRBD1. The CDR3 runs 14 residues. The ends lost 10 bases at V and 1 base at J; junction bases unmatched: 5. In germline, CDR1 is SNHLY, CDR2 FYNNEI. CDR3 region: CANTGTGNTGELFF. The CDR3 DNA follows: TGTGCCAACACCGGGACAGGGAACACCGGGGAGCTGTTTTTT.

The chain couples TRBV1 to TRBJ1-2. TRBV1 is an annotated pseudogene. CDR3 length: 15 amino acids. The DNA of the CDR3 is TGCACCAGCAGCCGAGTTCCGGGATCCAACTATGGCTACACCTTC. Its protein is CTSSRVPGSNYGYTF.

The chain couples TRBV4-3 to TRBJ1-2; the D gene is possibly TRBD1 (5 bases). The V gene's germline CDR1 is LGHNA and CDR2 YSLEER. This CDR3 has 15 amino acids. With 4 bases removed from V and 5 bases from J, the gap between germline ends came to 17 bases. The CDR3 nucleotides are TGCGCCAGCAGCCCTGTGGTGGGGGGAGGGTATGGCTACACCTTC. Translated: CASSPVVGGGYGYTF.

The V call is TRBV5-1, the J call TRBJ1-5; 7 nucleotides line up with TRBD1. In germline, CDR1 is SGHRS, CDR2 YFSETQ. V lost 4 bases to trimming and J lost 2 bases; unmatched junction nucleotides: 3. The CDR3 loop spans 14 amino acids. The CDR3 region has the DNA TGCGCCAGCAGCCCCACAGGGGGCAATCAGCCCCAGCATTTT. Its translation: CASSPTGGNQPQHF.

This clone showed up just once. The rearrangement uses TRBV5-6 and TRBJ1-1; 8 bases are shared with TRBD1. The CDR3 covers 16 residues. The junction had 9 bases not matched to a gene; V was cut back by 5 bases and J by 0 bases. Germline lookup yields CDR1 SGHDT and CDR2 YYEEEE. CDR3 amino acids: CASRHGDRSLNTEAFF. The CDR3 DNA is TGTGCCAGCAGACATGGGGACAGGAGCTTGAACACTGAAGCTTTCTTT.

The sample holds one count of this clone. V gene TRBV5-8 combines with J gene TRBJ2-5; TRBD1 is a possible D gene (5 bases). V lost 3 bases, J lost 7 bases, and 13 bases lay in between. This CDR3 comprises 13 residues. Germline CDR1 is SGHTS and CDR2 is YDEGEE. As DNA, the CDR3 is TGTGCCAGCAGCTCTACCTCAGGGTCGACCCAGTACTTC. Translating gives CASSSTSGSTQYF.

CDR3: CASSHPSSGNTIYF. CDR3 nucleotides: TGTGCCAGCAGTCATCCTAGCTCTGGAAACACCATATATTTT. The rearrangement joins TRBV6-6 to TRBJ1-3; D is unclear. The CDR3 length is 14 residues. CDR1 and CDR2 (germline): MNHNY, SVGAGI (reference sequence). Between the trimmed V and J ends, which lost 5 bases and 0 bases, there was a span of 8 bases.

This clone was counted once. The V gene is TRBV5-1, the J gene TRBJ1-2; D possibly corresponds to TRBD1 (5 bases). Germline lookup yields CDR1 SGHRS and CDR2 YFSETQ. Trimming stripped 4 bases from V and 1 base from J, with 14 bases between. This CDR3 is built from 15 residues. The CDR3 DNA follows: TGCGCCAGCAGCACGGGGGGGTCCTATAACTATGGCTACACCTTC. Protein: CASSTGGSYNYGYTF.

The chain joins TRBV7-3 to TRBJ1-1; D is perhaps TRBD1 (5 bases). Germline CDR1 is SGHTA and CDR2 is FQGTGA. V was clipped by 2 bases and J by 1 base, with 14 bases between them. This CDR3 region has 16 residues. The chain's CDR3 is CASSLGAGLGNTEAFF. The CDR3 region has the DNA TGTGCCAGCAGCTTAGGGGCCGGCCTGGGGAACACTGAAGCTTTCTTT.

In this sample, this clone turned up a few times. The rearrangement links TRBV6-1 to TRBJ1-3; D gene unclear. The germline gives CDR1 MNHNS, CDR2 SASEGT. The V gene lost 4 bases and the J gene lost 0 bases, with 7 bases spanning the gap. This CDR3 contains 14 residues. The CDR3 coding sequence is TGTGCCAGCAGTGTGGGGAGCTCTGGAAACACCATATATTTT. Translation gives CASSVGSSGNTIYF.